The present T cell receptor (beta chain) was sequenced within a study of blood T cell repertoires in COVID-19. Repertoires were generated with immunoSEQ multiplex PCR, while TCRdb's copy carries only in-frame clones and drops some. Among around 100,000 clones listed, approximately 92% were seen once. CDR1 and CDR2 (germline): MNHEY, SVGEGT. V lost 6 bases, J lost 7 bases, and 8 bases stayed unmatched. This CDR3 has 14 residues. The TCR was taken from a woman at least 80 years old with acute or convalescent COVID-19. Sequencing was carried out using peripheral blood. The chain links TRBV6-2 or TRBV6-3 to TRBJ1-5; 8 bases align to TRBD1. The CDR3: CASSPQGVGQPQHF. For the CDR3, the DNA is TGTGCCAGCAGCCCACAGGGGGTTGGGCAGCCCCAGCATTTT.